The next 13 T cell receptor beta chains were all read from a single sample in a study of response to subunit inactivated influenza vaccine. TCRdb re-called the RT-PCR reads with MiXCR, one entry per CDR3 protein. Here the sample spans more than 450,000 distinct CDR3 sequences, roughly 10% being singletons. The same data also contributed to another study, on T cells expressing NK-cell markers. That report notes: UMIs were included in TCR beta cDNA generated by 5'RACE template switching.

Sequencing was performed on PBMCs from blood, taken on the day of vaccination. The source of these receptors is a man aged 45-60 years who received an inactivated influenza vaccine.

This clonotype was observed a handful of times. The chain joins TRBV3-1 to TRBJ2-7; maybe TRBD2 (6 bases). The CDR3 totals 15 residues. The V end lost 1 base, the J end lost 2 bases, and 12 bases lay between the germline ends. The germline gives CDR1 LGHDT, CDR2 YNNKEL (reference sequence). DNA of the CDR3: TGTGCCAGCAGCCAAGTCCAGGGAGGCGCCTACGAGCAGTACTTC. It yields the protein CASSQVQGGAYEQYF.

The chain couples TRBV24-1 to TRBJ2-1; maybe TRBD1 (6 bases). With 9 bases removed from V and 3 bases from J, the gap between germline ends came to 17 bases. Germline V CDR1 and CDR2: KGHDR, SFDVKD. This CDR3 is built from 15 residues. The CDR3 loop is CATSPTGTNYNEQFF. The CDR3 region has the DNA TGTGCCACCTCCCCGACCGGGACAAACTACAATGAGCAGTTCTTC.

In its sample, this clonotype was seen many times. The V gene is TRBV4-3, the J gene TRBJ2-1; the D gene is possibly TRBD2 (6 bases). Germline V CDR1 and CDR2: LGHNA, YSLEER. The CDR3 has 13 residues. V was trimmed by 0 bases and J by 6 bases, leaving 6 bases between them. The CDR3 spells CASSQEGGNEQFF. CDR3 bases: TGCGCCAGCAGCCAAGAGGGAGGCAATGAGCAGTTCTTC.

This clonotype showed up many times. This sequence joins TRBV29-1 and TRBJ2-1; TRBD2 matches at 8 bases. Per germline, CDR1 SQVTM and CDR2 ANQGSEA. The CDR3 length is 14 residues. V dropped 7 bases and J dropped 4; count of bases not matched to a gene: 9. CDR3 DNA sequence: TGCAGCGCTGCGGGACTAGGGCCGTACAATGAGCAGTTCTTC. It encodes CSAAGLGPYNEQFF.

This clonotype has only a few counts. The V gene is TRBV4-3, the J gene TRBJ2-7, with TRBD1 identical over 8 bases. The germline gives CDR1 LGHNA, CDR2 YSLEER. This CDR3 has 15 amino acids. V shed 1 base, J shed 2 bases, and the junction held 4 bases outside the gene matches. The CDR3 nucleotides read TGCGCCAGCAGCCAAGGGACAGGGTTTACCTACGAGCAGTACTTC. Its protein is CASSQGTGFTYEQYF.

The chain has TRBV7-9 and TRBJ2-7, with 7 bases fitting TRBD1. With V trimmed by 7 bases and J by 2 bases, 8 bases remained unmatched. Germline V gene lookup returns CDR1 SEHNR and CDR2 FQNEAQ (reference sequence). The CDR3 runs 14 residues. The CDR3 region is CASNSRQGPYEQYF. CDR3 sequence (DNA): TGTGCCAGCAACTCTCGACAGGGCCCCTACGAGCAGTACTTC.

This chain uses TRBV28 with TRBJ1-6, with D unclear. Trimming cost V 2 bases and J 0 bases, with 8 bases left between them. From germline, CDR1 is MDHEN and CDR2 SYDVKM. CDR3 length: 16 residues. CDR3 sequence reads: CASSLRSSSYNSPLHF. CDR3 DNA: TGTGCCAGCAGTTTAAGGAGTAGCTCCTATAATTCACCCCTCCACTTT.

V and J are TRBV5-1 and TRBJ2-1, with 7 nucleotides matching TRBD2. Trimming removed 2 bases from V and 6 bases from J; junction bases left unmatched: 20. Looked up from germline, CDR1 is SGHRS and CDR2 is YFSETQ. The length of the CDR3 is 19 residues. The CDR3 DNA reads TGCGCCAGCAGCTTATTCCCGGCATTACGGGACTACCCTTTCAATGAGCAGTTCTTC. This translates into CASSLFPALRDYPFNEQFF.

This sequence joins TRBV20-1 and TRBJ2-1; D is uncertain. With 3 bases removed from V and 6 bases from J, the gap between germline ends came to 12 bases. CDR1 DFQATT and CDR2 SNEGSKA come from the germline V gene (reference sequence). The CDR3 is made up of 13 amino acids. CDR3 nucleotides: TGCAGTGCTAGTGTTATTCCGGGCAATGAGCAGTTCTTC. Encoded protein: CSASVIPGNEQFF.

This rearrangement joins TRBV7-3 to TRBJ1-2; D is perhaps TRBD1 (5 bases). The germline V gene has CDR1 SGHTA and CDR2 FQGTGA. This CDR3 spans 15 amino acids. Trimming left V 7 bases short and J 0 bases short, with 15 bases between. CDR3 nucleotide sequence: TGTGCCAGCATCGGTTCAGGGTTACCTAACTATGGCTACACCTTC. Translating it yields CASIGSGLPNYGYTF.

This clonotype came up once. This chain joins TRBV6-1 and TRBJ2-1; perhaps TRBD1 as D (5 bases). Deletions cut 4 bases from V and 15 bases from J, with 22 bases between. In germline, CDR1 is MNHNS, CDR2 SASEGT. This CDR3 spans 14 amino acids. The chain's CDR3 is CASSGTDSGLSWFF. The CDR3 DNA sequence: TGTGCCAGCAGTGGCACCGATTCAGGGCTGTCGTGGTTCTTC.

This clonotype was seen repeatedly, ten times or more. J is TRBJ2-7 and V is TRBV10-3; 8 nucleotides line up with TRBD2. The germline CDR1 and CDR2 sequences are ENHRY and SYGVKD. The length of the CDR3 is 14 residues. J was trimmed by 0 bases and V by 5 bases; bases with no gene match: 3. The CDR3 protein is CAISLGTSSYEQYF. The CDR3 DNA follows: TGTGCCATCAGTTTGGGGACTAGCTCCTACGAGCAGTACTTC.

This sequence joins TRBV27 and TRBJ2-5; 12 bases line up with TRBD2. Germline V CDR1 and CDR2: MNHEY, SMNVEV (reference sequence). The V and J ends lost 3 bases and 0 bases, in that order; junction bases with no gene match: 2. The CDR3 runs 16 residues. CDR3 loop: CASSFRTSGNQETQYF. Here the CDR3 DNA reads TGTGCCAGCAGTTTTAGGACTAGCGGGAACCAAGAGACCCAGTACTTC.